Listed below are T cell receptor beta chains from one sample, sequenced in a study of T cell responses to AZD1222 COVID-19 vaccine. Clones were sequenced by immunoSEQ multiplex PCR, and TCRdb holds only the in-frame ones, with some missing. The table shows about 120,000 clones, with approximately 94% occurring only once. The sample here was peripheral blood, taken 28 days after the second AZD1222 dose. Receptor source: an adult who received the AZD1222 COVID-19 vaccine. Both conserved end residues are part of each CDR3. Each record gives: clone size, V gene, D gene, J gene, CDR3 protein, CDR3 DNA. The D gene is left open where the match is weak. The size field is filled for only some rows; it gives once, few, many or a size class.

>.|TRBV6-2/TRBV6-3|.|TRBJ1-5
CASSYMEGDQPQHF
TGTGCCAGCAGTTACATGGAGGGGGATCAGCCCCAGCATTTT
>.|TRBV12-2|.|TRBJ1-4
CASRPRYGATNEKLFF
TGTGCAAGTCGCCCGAGGTATGGTGCAACTAATGAAAAACTGTTTTTT
>.|TRBV5-4|.|TRBJ1-2
CASTIESRRYYGYTF
TGTGCCAGCACCATCGAGTCCAGGCGGTACTATGGCTACACCTTC
>many|TRBV9|.|TRBJ1-2
CASSVNRVSSYGYTF
TGTGCCAGCAGCGTAAACAGGGTGAGTAGCTATGGCTACACCTTC
>.|TRBV6-2/TRBV6-3|.|TRBJ1-2
CASSYSVDSPGYTF
TGTGCCAGCAGTTACTCGGTGGACAGTCCTGGCTACACCTTC
>.|TRBV19|.|TRBJ1-2
CASSTQGTRNYGYTF
TGTGCCAGTAGTACCCAGGGTACGCGTAACTATGGCTACACCTTC
>.|TRBV2|.|TRBJ2-1
CASSDQGTYNEQFF
TGTGCCAGCAGCGACCAGGGCACCTACAATGAGCAGTTCTTC
>.|TRBV4-3|.|TRBJ1-2
CASSQTVNYGYTF
TGCGCCAGCAGCCAAACAGTGAACTATGGCTACACCTTC
>.|TRBV5-1|TRBD1|TRBJ1-2
CASSSGQIYGYTF
TGCGCCAGCAGCTCGGGACAGATCTATGGCTACACCTTC
>.|TRBV5-1|TRBD1|TRBJ2-7
CASSEGTGAYEQYF
TGCGCCAGCAGTGAAGGGACAGGGGCTTACGAGCAGTACTTC
>.|TRBV7-3|.|TRBJ1-1
CASSPGQPLNTEAFF
TGTGCCAGCAGCCCAGGACAGCCCTTGAACACTGAAGCTTTCTTT
>few|TRBV6-1|.|TRBJ1-3
CASSVLQEDSGNTIYF
TGTGCCAGCAGTGTCCTACAGGAAGACTCTGGAAACACCATATATTTT
>.|TRBV5-4|TRBD1|TRBJ1-6
CASNLGQGADSPLHF
TGTGCCAGCAACCTAGGACAGGGGGCTGATTCACCCCTCCACTTT
>.|TRBV7-8|TRBD1|TRBJ2-6
CASSLADRGATSGANVLTF
TGTGCCAGCAGCTTAGCCGACAGGGGTGCAACCTCTGGGGCCAACGTCCTGACTTTC
>.|TRBV29-1|TRBD2|TRBJ2-7
CSVAGLAGENYEQYF
TGCAGCGTTGCGGGACTAGCGGGAGAAAATTACGAGCAGTACTTC
>.|TRBV4-2|TRBD1|TRBJ1-1
CASSPHGTGATNTEAFF
TGTGCCAGCAGCCCTCATGGAACAGGGGCCACGAACACTGAAGCTTTCTTT
>once|TRBV19|TRBD2|TRBJ2-1
CASSIFSGLAGGRGNEQFF
TGTGCCAGTAGTATATTTTCGGGACTAGCGGGAGGCCGGGGCAATGAGCAGTTCTTC
>.|TRBV7-8|TRBD2|TRBJ2-5
CASSLDVAGGVETQYF
TGTGCCAGCAGCTTAGATGTAGCGGGAGGGGTTGAGACCCAGTACTTC
>.|TRBV12-3/TRBV12-4|TRBD1|TRBJ2-1
CASSRTGFNEQFF
TGTGCCAGCAGTCGGACAGGTTTTAATGAGCAGTTCTTC
>.|TRBV5-5|.|TRBJ2-3
CASHMRGTSTDTQYF
TGTGCCAGCCACATGAGGGGTACGAGCACAGATACGCAGTATTTT
>.|TRBV12-3/TRBV12-4|.|TRBJ1-5
CASSLPPGQPQHF
TGTGCCAGCAGTTTGCCCCCAGGACAGCCCCAGCATTTT
>.|TRBV19|TRBD2|TRBJ2-7
CASSIDGRAVEQYF
TGTGCCAGTAGTATAGACGGGAGGGCGGTCGAGCAGTACTTC
>.|TRBV19|.|TRBJ1-1
CASSTDSYLNTEAFF
TGTGCCAGTAGTACCGACAGTTACTTGAACACTGAAGCTTTCTTT